The table lists the clone carrying this TCR beta chain with a few counts. What it recognizes is unknown. The data were taken from a study of T cells in Graves' hyperthyroidism and ophthalmopathy. As for the study in general: Once the initial diagnosis was made, peripheral blood was obtained before any treatment.

Study outcomes and limitations: Most thyroid-expanded clonotypes above 0.001 were also found in blood. Ophthalmopathy was predicted by the model a median of about six months ahead of onset.

The diagnostic basis comprised clinical symptoms, serum thyroxine and TRAb, thyroid ultrasound and orbital computed tomography. There were TCR beta CDR3 regions amplified from RNA transcripts. A set of HTBI primers served as the primers for a first-round RT-PCR of the TCR CDR3. TCRdb independently ran MiXCR on the multiplex PCR reads; one entry per CDR3 protein. The sample records hundreds of thousands of distinct CDR3 sequences, about 15% being singletons. The specimen was blood. This TCR was sampled from a woman aged 25 to 45 with Graves' hyperthyroidism.

As DNA, the CDR3 is TGCGCCAGCAGCTTGACGACTAGCGGGAGGGGTGGCACAGATACGCAGTATTTT. Its protein is CASSLTTSGRGGTDTQYF. The rearrangement links TRBV5-1 to TRBJ2-3, with 14 bases fitting TRBD2. The CDR3 has 18 amino acids. V lost 1 base to trimming and J lost 1 base; unmatched junction nucleotides: 5. CDR1 is SGHRS and CDR2 is YFSETQ in the germline V gene. The full variable domain, its missing parts supplied by reference TRBV5-1 and TRBJ2-3, is KAGVTQTPRYLIKTRGQQVTLSCSPISGHRSVSWYQQTPGQGLQFLFEYFSETQRNKGNFPGRFSGRQFSNSRSEMNVSTLELGDSALYLCASSLTTSGRGGTDTQYFGPGTRLTVL.